These 3 T cell receptor beta chains were all obtained from the same sample, sequenced in a study of PD-L1 blockade in urothelial cancer. Data came from immunoSEQ multiplex PCR; TCRdb stores just in-frame clones and leaves some out. The sample contains about 30,000 clones, roughly nine tenths of which appear only once. The sample's time point: peripheral blood 6 weeks after treatment start. This material consisted of PBMCs, taken around atezolizumab (anti-PD-L1) treatment. Source of these receptors: a man at least 80 years old with urothelial cancer.

The genes are TRBV6-5 and TRBJ2-7, with TRBD1 matching over 7 bases. This CDR3 spans 15 amino acids. Trimming cost V 6 bases and J 1 base; bases outside gene matches: 9. The germline CDR1 and CDR2 sequences are MNHEY and SVGAGI. The DNA for the CDR3 is TGTGCCAGCAGCCGGGACAGACGTCCTTCCTACGAGCAGTACTTC. It yields the protein CASSRDRRPSYEQYF.

The CDR3: CASSPRTKTYNEQFF. The DNA for the CDR3 is TGTGCCAGCAGCCCCAGGACAAAAACCTACAATGAGCAGTTCTTC. J is TRBJ2-1 and V is TRBV11-2, with a tentative D call TRBD1 (5 bases). The V gene lost 5 bases and the J gene lost 2 bases, with 13 bases spanning the gap. The CDR3 sequence is 15 residues long. Per germline, CDR1 SGHAT and CDR2 FQNNGV.

The rearrangement uses TRBV18 and TRBJ1-4; TRBD1 aligns across 7 bases. CDR3 size: 17 residues. Germline trimming cut 2 bases from V and 0 bases from J; bases unmatched to any gene: 6. Germline lookup yields CDR1 KGHSH and CDR2 LQKENI. The CDR3 sequence: CASSPGTASATNEKLFF. The CDR3 DNA reads TGTGCCAGCTCACCAGGGACAGCGTCTGCAACTAATGAAAAACTGTTTTTT.